These 22 T cell receptor beta chains originate from one sample sequenced in a study of blood T cells in healthy people across ages. Then a second PCR, running about 7 to 11 cycles, was carried out with a sample-barcoded 5' primer and a J-beta primer mix. From the 5' RACE reads, TCRdb called clonotypes with MiXCR, one entry per CDR3 protein. Of fewer than 600,000 distinct CDR3 sequences listed, approximately 26% were seen once; the top ten hold approximately 3.7%. The data were also submitted as part of a second study, on T cells of mothers and their children.

Specimen: blood. The receptor source for this set is a boy aged 2 to 9 in good health.

J is TRBJ2-5 and V is TRBV7-9; possibly TRBD1 for D (5 bases). With the DNA end fitting TRBJ2-1 better, the J assignment may be wrong. The CDR3 has 14 amino acids. Looked up from germline, CDR1 is SEHNR and CDR2 is FQNEAQ (reference sequence). The CDR3 is CASSPYDSYNEQFF. The CDR3 DNA follows: TGTGCCAGCAGCCCATACGACAGCTACAATGAGCAGTTCTTC.

Only a few counts were recorded for this clonotype. J is TRBJ2-5 and V is TRBV12-3 or TRBV12-4; D gene uncertain. Between the trimmed V and J ends, which lost 4 bases and 0 bases, there was a span of 9 bases. There are 14 residues in the CDR3. CDR3 sequence reads: CASSSLEYQETQYF. The CDR3 DNA follows: TGTGCCAGCAGTTCCTTAGAGTACCAAGAGACCCAGTACTTC.

The chain carries TRBV15 and TRBJ2-5; D possibly corresponds to TRBD2 (6 bases). The J call is in doubt because the DNA end fits TRBJ2-1 better. The CDR3 sequence is 14 residues long. Germline V gives CDR1 LNHNV, CDR2 YYDKDF (reference sequence). CDR3 nucleotide sequence: TGTGCCACCAGCAGCCGGAGGGCCGGGAATGAGCAGTTCTTC. Protein product: CATSSRRAGNEQFF.

The CDR3 region has the DNA TGTGCTAGTGGTTTCCCCCTAGGAGATACGCAGTATTTT. It yields the protein CASGFPLGDTQYF. The chain uses TRBV12-5 and TRBJ2-3, with D uncertain. CDR1 is LGHNT and CDR2 is FRNRAP in the germline V gene. The CDR3 consists of 13 residues. Between the trimmed V and J ends, which lost 3 bases and 5 bases, there was a span of 9 bases.

The gene calls are TRBV7-2 and TRBJ2-5; maybe TRBD2 (6 bases). The end of the DNA is better explained by TRBJ2-1, so the J call may be wrong. The CDR3 length is 14 residues. Germline V gene data show CDR1 as SGHTA and CDR2 as FQGNSA. In DNA form, the CDR3 reads TGTGCCAGCAGCTTAGAGGGACTTTTCAATGAGCAGTTCTTC. Its translation: CASSLEGLFNEQFF.

This clonotype was counted ten times or more. V and J are TRBV7-2 and TRBJ2-4; D not certain. Trimming removed 2 bases from V and 7 bases from J, with 18 bases in between. CDR3 length: 16 amino acids. Germline V gene data show CDR1 as SGHTA and CDR2 as FQGNSA. DNA of the CDR3: TGTGCCAGCAGCTTAAGTTACGGTATAGATGGGAACATTCAGTACTTC. Its translation: CASSLSYGIDGNIQYF.

This clonotype was picked up a small number of times. The genes are TRBV20-1 and TRBJ2-1, with 11 bases identical to TRBD2. Germline values: CDR1 DFQATT, CDR2 SNEGSKA (reference sequence). The CDR3 loop spans 18 amino acids. After removal of 2 bases from V and 7 bases from J, the junction contained 16 bases not matched to a gene. The CDR3 reads CSARLPYLAGGPTNEQFF. The CDR3 nucleotides read TGCAGTGCTAGACTACCTTACCTAGCGGGAGGCCCCACGAATGAGCAGTTCTTC.

This clonotype was observed a handful of times. This rearrangement joins TRBV29-1 to TRBJ2-5, with D perhaps matching TRBD2 (5 bases). The CDR3 is 11 amino acids. Germline assignment: CDR1 SQVTM and CDR2 ANQGSEA. CDR3 sequence (DNA): TGCGCGGCTAAATGGAGGGAGACCCAGTACTTC. Its protein product is CAAKWRETQYF.

The rearrangement joins TRBV6-5 to TRBJ2-1; D is possibly TRBD2 (6 bases). Germline V gene lookup returns CDR1 MNHEY and CDR2 SVGAGI. Deletions cut 0 bases from V and 7 bases from J, with 13 bases between. The CDR3 is 15 residues long. CDR3 sequence: CASSYSRGRYNEQFF. CDR3 bases: TGTGCCAGCAGTTACTCGAGAGGGAGGTATAATGAGCAGTTCTTC.

This clonotype was picked up a small number of times. This chain connects TRBV3-1 to TRBJ2-7; possible D gene TRBD2, 5 bases. Germline V CDR1 and CDR2: LGHDT, YNNKEL (reference sequence). CDR3 size: 13 residues. V gave up 1 base and J gave up 4 bases, with 8 bases separating them. The CDR3 reads CASSQGRWYEQYF. Written as DNA, the CDR3 is TGTGCCAGCAGCCAAGGGAGGTGGTACGAGCAGTACTTC.

This clonotype was seen at least ten times. This chain connects TRBV28 to TRBJ2-5, with 14 bases aligning to TRBD2. This CDR3 spans 15 amino acids. Germline CDR1 MDHEN, CDR2 SYDVKM. Losses at the gene ends were 5 bases for V and 7 bases for J; bases not matched to a gene: 6. In nucleotides, the CDR3 is TGTGCCAGCAGTCCAGGACTAGCGGGAGGCGGGACCCAGTACTTC. Protein product: CASSPGLAGGGTQYF. Complete variable domain (other parts from reference TRBV28 and TRBJ2-5): DVKVTQSSRYLVKRTGEKVFLECVQDMDHENMFWYRQDPGLGLRLIYFSYDVKMKEKGDIPEGYSVSREKKERFSLILESASTNQTSMYLCASSPGLAGGGTQYFGPGTRLLVL.

This clonotype was observed a few times. The V gene is TRBV3-1, the J gene TRBJ2-1; 7 positions agree with TRBD1. V trimming: 1 base; J trimming: 10 bases; junction bases outside the gene matches: 10. CDR1 and CDR2 from the germline V gene are LGHDT and YNNKEL (reference sequence). This CDR3 contains 15 residues. The CDR3 here is CASSQVAVQGNEQFF. The CDR3 nucleotides are TGTGCCAGCAGCCAAGTGGCGGTACAGGGGAACGAGCAGTTCTTC.

The chain is built from TRBV5-1 and TRBJ2-3; 10 bases map to TRBD2. The CDR3 is 17 amino acids. The germline V gene has CDR1 SGHRS and CDR2 YFSETQ. The V and J ends lost 0 bases and 0 bases, in that order; junction bases with no gene match: 4. This CDR3 is CASSLELAGASTDTQYF. Here the CDR3 DNA reads TGCGCCAGCAGCTTGGAGCTAGCGGGGGCCAGCACAGATACGCAGTATTTT.

This clonotype was detected only a few times. The chain uses TRBV29-1 and TRBJ2-5; tentatively, D is TRBD1 (5 bases). The J call may be faulty, since TRBJ2-7 better matches the DNA end. Germline CDR1 and CDR2: SQVTM and ANQGSEA. The CDR3 has 14 amino acids. The CDR3 loop is CSVEDQGRSYEQYF. The CDR3 nucleotides read TGCAGCGTTGAAGATCAGGGCAGATCCTACGAGCAGTACTTC.

This clonotype was observed a few times. In DNA form, the CDR3 reads TGTGCCAGCAGCGAGGGACTAGCGGGAGGGCATGAGCAGTTCTTC. Amino acids: CASSEGLAGGHEQFF. The J gene is TRBJ2-1, the V gene TRBV9; 16 bases fit TRBD2. Germline V gene sequence: CDR1 SGDLS, CDR2 YYNGEE. The CDR3 runs 15 residues. The trim removed 3 bases at V and 8 bases at J, leaving 2 bases unmatched.

This clonotype was detected a few times. The chain carries TRBV5-5 and TRBJ2-5; D possibly corresponds to TRBD2 (6 bases). V lost 0 bases and J 1 base, leaving 19 bases between the germline ends. The germline V gene has CDR1 SGHKS and CDR2 YYEKEE (reference sequence). The CDR3 totals 18 residues. The CDR3, as DNA: TGTGCCAGCAGCTTGGATCCCGTCGTGGGACTCACCCAAGAGACCCAGTACTTC. It is translated as CASSLDPVVGLTQETQYF.

The chain uses TRBV29-1 and TRBJ2-5; D is tentatively TRBD1 or TRBD2 (5 bases each). Trimming pared 4 bases from V and 2 bases from J, leaving 14 bases between. This CDR3 is built from 14 residues. Germline V gene lookup returns CDR1 SQVTM and CDR2 ANQGSEA. In DNA form, the CDR3 reads TGCAGCGTTGTGGGGTGGGACGGTCAAGAGACCCAGTACTTC. This sequence encodes CSVVGWDGQETQYF.

For the CDR3, the DNA is TGTGCCAGCAGTCGCGGTGTGGGAGAGGGAAATGGCTACACCTTC. This encodes CASSRGVGEGNGYTF. This rearrangement joins TRBV6-6 to TRBJ1-2; unclear D gene. Trimming left V 5 bases short and J 6 bases short, with 19 bases between. This CDR3 comprises 15 residues. Looked up from germline, CDR1 is MNHNY and CDR2 is SVGAGI (reference sequence).

The chain couples TRBV10-3 to TRBJ2-5; D unresolved. The CDR3 length is 15 residues. Trimming cost V 0 bases and J 3 bases, with 11 bases left between them. Germline V lookup: CDR1 ENHRY, CDR2 SYGVKD. The chain's CDR3 is CAISESVPPKETQYF. The CDR3 nucleotides are TGTGCCATCAGTGAGTCGGTTCCACCCAAAGAGACCCAGTACTTC.

Only a few counts were recorded for this clonotype. V usage is TRBV18 and J usage is TRBJ1-4, with D possibly TRBD1 on 5 matching bases. CDR1 KGHSH and CDR2 LQKENI come from the germline V gene. Trimming left V 5 bases short and J 4 bases short, with 14 bases between. There are 15 residues in the CDR3. DNA of the CDR3: TGTGCCAGCTCATCACAGGCTACCTATAATGAAAAACTGTTTTTT. Translated, it gives CASSSQATYNEKLFF.

This clonotype was detected a few times. The chain uses TRBV14 and TRBJ2-5; D call uncertain. The DNA end is more similar to TRBJ2-7, so the J call may be wrong. The CDR3 sequence is 13 residues long. The V gene's germline CDR1 is SGHDN and CDR2 FVKESK. CDR3 nucleotide sequence: TGTGCCAGCAGCCAAGTCGGGTCTCACGAGCAGTACTTC. It is translated as CASSQVGSHEQYF.

The chain combines TRBV9 with TRBJ2-5, with D hard to call. Germline CDR1 and CDR2: SGDLS and YYNGEE. The germline V and J ends were trimmed by 4 bases and 5 bases, with 15 bases remaining between them. This CDR3 region has 14 residues. CDR3 DNA sequence: TGTGCCAGCAGCACCTTGAGCCACGGGGAGACCCAGTACTTC. Translated: CASSTLSHGETQYF. The variable domain in full, completed from reference TRBV9 and TRBJ2-5, reads DSGVTQTPKHLITATGQRVTLRCSPRSGDLSVYWYQQSLDQGLQFLIQYYNGEERAKGNILERFSAQQFPDLHSELNLSSLELGDSALYFCASSTLSHGETQYFGPGTRLLVL.